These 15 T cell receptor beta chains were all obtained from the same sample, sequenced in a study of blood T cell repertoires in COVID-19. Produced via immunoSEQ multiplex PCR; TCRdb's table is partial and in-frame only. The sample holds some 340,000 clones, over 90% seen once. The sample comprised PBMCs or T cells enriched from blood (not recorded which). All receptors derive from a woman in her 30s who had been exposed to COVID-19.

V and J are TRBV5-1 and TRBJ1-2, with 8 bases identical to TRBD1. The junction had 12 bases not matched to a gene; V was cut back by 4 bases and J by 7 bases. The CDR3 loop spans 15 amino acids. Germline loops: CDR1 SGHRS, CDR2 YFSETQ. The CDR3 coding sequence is TGCGCCAGCAGCACCGGGACAGGTCATTTAGGTGGCTACACCTTC. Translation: CASSTGTGHLGGYTF.

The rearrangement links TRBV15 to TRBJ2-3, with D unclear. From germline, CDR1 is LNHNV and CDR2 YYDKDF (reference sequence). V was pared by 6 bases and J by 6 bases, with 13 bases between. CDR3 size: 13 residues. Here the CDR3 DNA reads TGTGCCACCAGTCCCGTGCTAGTTGATACGCAGTATTTT. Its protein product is CATSPVLVDTQYF. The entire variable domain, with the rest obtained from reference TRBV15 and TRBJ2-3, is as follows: DAMVIQNPRYQVTQFGKPVTLSCSQTLNHNVMYWYQQKSSQAPKLLFHYYDKDFNNEADTPDNFQSRRPNTSFCFLDIRSPGLGDTAMYLCATSPVLVDTQYFGPGTRLTVL.

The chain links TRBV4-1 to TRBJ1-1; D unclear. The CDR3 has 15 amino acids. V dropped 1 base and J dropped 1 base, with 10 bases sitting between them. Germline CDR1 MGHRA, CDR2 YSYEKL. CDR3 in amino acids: CASSQVPDWNTEAFF. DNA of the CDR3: TGCGCCAGCAGCCAAGTCCCAGACTGGAACACTGAAGCTTTCTTT.

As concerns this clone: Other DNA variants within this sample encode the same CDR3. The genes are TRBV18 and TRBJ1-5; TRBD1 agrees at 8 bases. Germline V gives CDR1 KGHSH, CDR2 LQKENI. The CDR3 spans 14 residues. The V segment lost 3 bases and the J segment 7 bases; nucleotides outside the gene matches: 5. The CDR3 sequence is CASSPDRVGQPQHF. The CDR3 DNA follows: TGTGCCAGCTCACCGGACAGGGTTGGACAGCCCCAGCATTTT.

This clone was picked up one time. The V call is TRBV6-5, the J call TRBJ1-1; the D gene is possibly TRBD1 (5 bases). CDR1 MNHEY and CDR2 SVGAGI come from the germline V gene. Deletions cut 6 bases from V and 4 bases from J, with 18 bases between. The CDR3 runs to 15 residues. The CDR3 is CASSPFGGGSTEAFF. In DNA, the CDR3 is TGTGCCAGCAGCCCCTTCGGGGGAGGGTCCACTGAAGCTTTCTTT.

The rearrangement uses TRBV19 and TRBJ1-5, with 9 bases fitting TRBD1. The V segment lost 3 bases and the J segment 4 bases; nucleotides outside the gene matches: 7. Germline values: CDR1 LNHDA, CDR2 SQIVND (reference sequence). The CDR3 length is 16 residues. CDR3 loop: CASSIRSGQGNQPQHF. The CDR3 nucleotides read TGTGCCAGTAGTATCCGTTCGGGACAGGGAAATCAGCCCCAGCATTTT.

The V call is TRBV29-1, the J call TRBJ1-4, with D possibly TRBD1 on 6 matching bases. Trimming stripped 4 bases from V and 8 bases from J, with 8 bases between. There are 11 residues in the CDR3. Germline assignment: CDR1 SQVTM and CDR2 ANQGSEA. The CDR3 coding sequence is TGCAGCGTTGGTCAGGGGGAAAAACTGTTTTTT. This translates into CSVGQGEKLFF.

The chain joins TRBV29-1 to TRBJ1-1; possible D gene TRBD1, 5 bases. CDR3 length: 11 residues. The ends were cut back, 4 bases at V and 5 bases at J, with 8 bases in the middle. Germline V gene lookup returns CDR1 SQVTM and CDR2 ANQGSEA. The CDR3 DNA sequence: TGCAGCGTTGCCCCAGGGACTGAAGCTTTCTTT. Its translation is CSVAPGTEAFF.

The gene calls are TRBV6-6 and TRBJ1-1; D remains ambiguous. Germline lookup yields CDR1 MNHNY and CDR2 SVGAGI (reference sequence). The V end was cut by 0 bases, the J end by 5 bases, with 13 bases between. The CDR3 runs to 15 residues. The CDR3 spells CASSYSIGSGTEAFF. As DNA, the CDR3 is TGTGCCAGCAGTTACTCGATCGGGTCGGGGACTGAAGCTTTCTTT.

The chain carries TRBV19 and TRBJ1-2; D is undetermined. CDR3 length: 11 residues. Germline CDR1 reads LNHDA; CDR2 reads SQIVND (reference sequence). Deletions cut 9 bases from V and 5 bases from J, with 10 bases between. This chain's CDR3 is CASYSMYGYTF. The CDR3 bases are TGTGCCAGCTACTCAATGTATGGCTACACCTTC.

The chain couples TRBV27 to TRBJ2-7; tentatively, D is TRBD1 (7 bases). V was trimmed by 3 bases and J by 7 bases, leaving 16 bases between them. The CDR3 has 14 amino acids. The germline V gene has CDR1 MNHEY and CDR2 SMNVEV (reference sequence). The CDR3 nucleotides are TGTGCCAGCAGTTTCCTACAGGGGAGGTTGGAGCAGTACTTC. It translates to CASSFLQGRLEQYF.

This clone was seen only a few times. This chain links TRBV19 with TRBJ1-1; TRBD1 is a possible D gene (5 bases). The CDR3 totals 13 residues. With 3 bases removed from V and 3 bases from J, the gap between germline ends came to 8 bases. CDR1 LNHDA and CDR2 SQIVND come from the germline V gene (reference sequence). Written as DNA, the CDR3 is TGTGCCAGTAGTATTACAGGCTACACTGAAGCTTTCTTT. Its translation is CASSITGYTEAFF.

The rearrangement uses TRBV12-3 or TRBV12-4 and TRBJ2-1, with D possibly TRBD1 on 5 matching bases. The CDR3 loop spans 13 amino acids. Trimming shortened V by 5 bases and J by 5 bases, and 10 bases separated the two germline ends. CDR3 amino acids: CASSGRAHNEQFF. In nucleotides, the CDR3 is TGTGCCAGCAGTGGCAGGGCCCACAATGAGCAGTTCTTC.

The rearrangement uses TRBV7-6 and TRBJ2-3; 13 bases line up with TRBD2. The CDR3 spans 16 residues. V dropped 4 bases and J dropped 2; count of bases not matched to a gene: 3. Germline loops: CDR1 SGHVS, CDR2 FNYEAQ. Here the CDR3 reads CASSSGLAGNTDTQYF. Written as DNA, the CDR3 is TGTGCCAGCAGCTCGGGACTAGCGGGGAACACAGATACGCAGTATTTT.

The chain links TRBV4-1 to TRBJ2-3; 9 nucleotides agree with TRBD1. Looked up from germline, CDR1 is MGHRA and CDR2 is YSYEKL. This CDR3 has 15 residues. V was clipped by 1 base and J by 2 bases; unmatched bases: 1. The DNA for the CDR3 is TGCGCCAGCAGCCAAGGGGACAGGGTCACAGATACGCAGTATTTT. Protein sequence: CASSQGDRVTDTQYF.